A single sample is the source of the 23 T cell receptor beta chains below, sequenced in a study of blood T cell repertoires in COVID-19. TCRdb keeps only in-frame clones here, not all; method: immunoSEQ multiplex PCR. This table holds some 130,000 clones, roughly 84% found once. Sequenced sample: peripheral blood. The source is a woman in her twenties or thirties who had recovered from COVID-19.

This chain joins TRBV10-3 and TRBJ2-2, with TRBD2 matching over 15 bases. V shed 4 bases and J 0 bases; nucleotides not matched to a gene: 3. The germline V gene encodes CDR1 ENHRY and CDR2 SYGVKD. The CDR3 consists of 18 residues. CDR3 DNA sequence: TGTGCCATCAGTGGGACTAGCGGGGGGGAATCGAACACCGGGGAGCTGTTTTTT. Amino acid sequence: CAISGTSGGESNTGELFF.

The chain is built from TRBV5-6 and TRBJ1-2, with TRBD1 matching 7 bases. The CDR3 has 15 amino acids. V shed 4 bases and J 6 bases; nucleotides not matched to a gene: 12. Germline V gives CDR1 SGHDT, CDR2 YYEEEE. DNA for the CDR3: TGTGCCAGCAGCGTGTCCGGGACAGACATTAATGGCTACACCTTC. Translating it yields CASSVSGTDINGYTF.

With regard to this clone: Additional DNA sequences in this sample encode the identical CDR3. The chain recombines TRBV12-5 with TRBJ1-1; D is perhaps TRBD1 (6 bases). Trimming pared 2 bases from V and 5 bases from J, leaving 15 bases between. Looked up from germline, CDR1 is LGHNT and CDR2 is FRNRAP. This CDR3 is 15 amino acids long. The CDR3 sequence is CASGLPGVGGTEAFF. The CDR3 DNA is TGTGCTAGTGGTTTGCCCGGGGTAGGGGGTACTGAAGCTTTCTTT.

This chain connects TRBV25-1 to TRBJ1-2, with D unresolved. V gave up 4 bases and J gave up 6 bases, with 15 bases separating them. Germline CDR1 reads MGHDK; CDR2 reads SYGVNS. The CDR3 is 14 amino acids. The CDR3 protein is CASSGPWQVHGYTF. The CDR3 DNA follows: TGTGCCAGCAGTGGCCCCTGGCAGGTTCATGGCTACACCTTC.

The V and J genes are TRBV30 and TRBJ1-1; no clear D gene. Germline V CDR1 and CDR2: GTSNPN, SVGIG (reference sequence). The CDR3 runs 10 residues. Trimming took off 5 bases at V and 6 bases at J, with 7 bases between the two ends. The CDR3 region has the DNA TGTGCCTGGCAGGCACCTGAAGCTTTCTTT. This gives the protein CAWQAPEAFF.

V gene TRBV5-4 combines with J gene TRBJ1-1; D might be TRBD1 (5 bases). This CDR3 has 17 amino acids. Germline CDR1 SGHNT, CDR2 YYREEE (reference sequence). Trimming removed 1 base from V and 0 bases from J, with 16 bases in between. CDR3 DNA: TGTGCCAGCAGCTTGTCCCCAGGGCAGGGCGTGAACACTGAAGCTTTCTTT. Encoded protein: CASSLSPGQGVNTEAFF.

The chain links TRBV4-1 to TRBJ1-6; D gene unclear. V was pared by 2 bases and J by 10 bases, with 12 bases between. The CDR3 runs to 14 residues. Germline loops: CDR1 MGHRA, CDR2 YSYEKL. The CDR3 sequence is CASSQPPGWSPLHF. In nucleotides, the CDR3 is TGCGCCAGCAGCCAACCCCCGGGGTGGTCACCCCTCCACTTT.

V is TRBV9 and J is TRBJ1-2; D is unresolved. Per germline, CDR1 SGDLS and CDR2 YYNGEE. The length of the CDR3 is 13 residues. V was trimmed by 7 bases and J by 7 bases, leaving 17 bases between them. The DNA for the CDR3 is TGTGCCAGCGGCCAGACAATAGGAGGTGGCTACACCTTC. Its protein product is CASGQTIGGGYTF.

The chain employs TRBV11-1 and TRBJ2-7; 7 bases are a match to TRBD1. J lost 5 bases, V lost 4 bases, and 8 bases had no gene match. The CDR3 loop spans 14 amino acids. Germline lookup yields CDR1 SGHAT and CDR2 FQDESV (reference sequence). The CDR3 region has the DNA TGTGCCAGCAGCTCCTTAGACAGGGCCCACGAGCAGTACTTC. It yields the protein CASSSLDRAHEQYF.

This chain connects TRBV9 to TRBJ2-1; 7 bases align to TRBD1. The CDR3 extends over 15 amino acids. Trimming at V came to 2 bases and at J to 8 bases, leaving 10 bases not matched to a gene. Germline values: CDR1 SGDLS, CDR2 YYNGEE. CDR3 nucleotides: TGTGCCAGCAGCGTCGGGGACAGCCACTCCTATGAGCAGTTCTTC. It encodes CASSVGDSHSYEQFF.

This clone appeared a few times. This chain connects TRBV11-1 to TRBJ2-7; 8 bases fit TRBD1. Germline lookup yields CDR1 SGHAT and CDR2 FQDESV (reference sequence). Trimming at V came to 5 bases and at J to 2 bases, leaving 8 bases not matched to a gene. The CDR3 has 15 residues. The CDR3 DNA sequence: TGTGCCAGCAGCCGTGACAGGGGTATAGCCTACGAGCAGTACTTC. It translates to CASSRDRGIAYEQYF.

The chain couples TRBV19 to TRBJ1-1; D may be TRBD1 (6 bases). CDR1 is LNHDA, CDR2 SQIVND, per germline (reference sequence). The CDR3 covers 15 residues. V gave up 3 bases and J gave up 3 bases, with 14 bases separating them. CDR3 sequence reads: CASSIHGDKYTEAFF. In nucleotides, the CDR3 is TGTGCCAGTAGTATTCATGGGGACAAATACACTGAAGCTTTCTTT. The whole variable domain, remainder taken from reference TRBV19 and TRBJ1-1, is DGGITQSPKYLFRKEGQNVTLSCEQNLNHDAMYWYRQDPGQGLRLIYYSQIVNDFQKGDIAEGYSVSREKKESFPLTVTSAQKNPTAFYLCASSIHGDKYTEAFFGQGTRLTVV.

This chain uses TRBV14 with TRBJ2-1; TRBD2 aligns across 9 bases. CDR1 is SGHDN and CDR2 is FVKESK in the germline V gene. This CDR3 has 15 amino acids. After removal of 1 base from V and 4 bases from J, the junction contained 2 bases not matched to a gene. The CDR3 is CASSQGLAEYNEQFF. The CDR3 DNA reads as TGTGCCAGCAGCCAAGGACTAGCGGAGTACAATGAGCAGTTCTTC.

As to this clone: In the same sample, other DNA sequences code for this CDR3. This chain links TRBV27 with TRBJ1-6; 7 positions match TRBD1. J was trimmed by 5 bases and V by 6 bases; bases with no gene match: 4. The CDR3 has 14 amino acids. Germline V gene data show CDR1 as MNHEY and CDR2 as SMNVEV (reference sequence). CDR3 coding DNA: TGTGCCAGCAGCCTGACAGGGCATAATTCACCCCTCCACTTT. Translating it yields CASSLTGHNSPLHF.

The rearrangement joins TRBV10-1 to TRBJ2-3; TRBD1 matches 7 bases. CDR3 length: 14 residues. Trimming cost V 7 bases and J 2 bases; bases outside gene matches: 6. Germline V CDR1 and CDR2: WNHNN, SYGVQD (reference sequence). The DNA of the CDR3 is TGCGCCAGCACACCGGACAGGCTCACAGATACGCAGTATTTT. Translated: CASTPDRLTDTQYF.

V is TRBV7-8 and J is TRBJ1-6, with 11 positions matching TRBD1. Trimming cost V 3 bases and J 7 bases; bases outside gene matches: 5. Germline values: CDR1 SGHVS, CDR2 FQNEAQ. The length of the CDR3 is 16 residues. The CDR3 DNA is TGTGCCAGCAGCTTTGGACAGGGGGCGAGGAATTCACCCCTCCACTTT. This translates into CASSFGQGARNSPLHF.

This clone was counted a few times. The chain carries TRBV18 and TRBJ2-7; TRBD1 matches 7 bases. This CDR3 contains 15 residues. CDR1 KGHSH and CDR2 LQKENI come from the germline V gene. V lost 6 bases and J lost 5; bases outside the gene matches: 13. DNA for the CDR3: TGTGCCAGCTCCCTGTCCTGGGACAGAGGGGACGAGCAGTACTTC. Its translation: CASSLSWDRGDEQYF.

The chain joins TRBV20-1 to TRBJ1-2; 7 bases are shared with TRBD1. The CDR3 spans 11 residues. The V gene end was trimmed by 6 bases and the J gene end by 6 bases; junction bases not matched to a gene: 4. Germline CDR1 reads DFQATT; CDR2 reads SNEGSKA (reference sequence). The CDR3 bases are TGCAGTGCACCGGGGACAGATGGCTACACCTTC. It encodes CSAPGTDGYTF.

CDR3 DNA: TGTGCCAGCAGCTTAGGCGACGGGAGGGCCTACAATGAGCAGTTCTTC. Translation: CASSLGDGRAYNEQFF. This chain links TRBV11-1 with TRBJ2-1; 8 nucleotides agree with TRBD2. After removal of 1 base from V and 2 bases from J, the junction contained 4 bases not matched to a gene. The CDR3 length is 16 residues. Germline V gives CDR1 SGHAT, CDR2 FQDESV (reference sequence).

A note on this clone: The sample has other DNA sequences that encode this CDR3 too. The rearrangement uses TRBV7-3 and TRBJ1-1; perhaps TRBD1 as D (5 bases). The germline V and J ends were trimmed by 5 bases and 2 bases, with 9 bases remaining between them. This CDR3 comprises 13 residues. The germline V gene has CDR1 SGHTA and CDR2 FQGTGA. CDR3 sequence reads: CASSVQENTEAFF. For the CDR3, the DNA is TGTGCCAGCAGCGTACAGGAAAACACTGAAGCTTTCTTT.

V and J are TRBV5-4 and TRBJ2-3, with 12 nucleotides matching TRBD2. Germline-derived CDR1 and CDR2 are SGHNT and YYREEE (reference sequence). The CDR3 spans 17 residues. V was clipped by 0 bases and J by 4 bases; unmatched bases: 6. This CDR3 reads CASSLVRLAGDSDTQYF. The CDR3 region has the DNA TGTGCCAGCAGCTTGGTCCGACTAGCGGGAGATTCAGATACGCAGTATTTT.

This rearrangement joins TRBV5-6 to TRBJ2-5, with 9 bases lining up with TRBD2. This CDR3 comprises 15 residues. Unmatched junction bases numbered 8, after V lost 3 bases and J lost 5 bases. Germline V lookup: CDR1 SGHDT, CDR2 YYEEEE. CDR3 sequence reads: CASSSGLARGETQYF. As DNA, the CDR3 is TGTGCCAGCAGCTCGGGACTAGCACGAGGGGAGACCCAGTACTTC.

This chain uses TRBV5-5 with TRBJ2-2, with TRBD1 matching over 7 bases. The junction had 11 bases not matched to a gene; V was cut back by 2 bases and J by 4 bases. CDR1 is SGHKS and CDR2 is YYEKEE in the germline V gene (reference sequence). There are 17 residues in the CDR3. The CDR3 region has the DNA TGTGCCAGCAGCTTTACAGGGGTGGGTAAAGTCACCGGGGAGCTGTTTTTT. This sequence encodes CASSFTGVGKVTGELFF.